These 27 T cell receptor beta chains were all obtained from the same sample, sequenced in a study of blood T cells in healthy people across ages. Through a sample-barcoded 5' primer and a J-beta primer mix, a second PCR was run for roughly 7 to 12 cycles. TCRdb ran MiXCR on the 5' RACE reads and lists one entry per CDR3 protein. The sample consists of 650,000 to 700,000 distinct CDR3 sequences, approximately 52% of them appearing once. What was sequenced was blood. The source is a woman of 80 years or more in good health.

The chain recombines TRBV13 with TRBJ2-3; the match to TRBD1 covers 9 bases. From germline, CDR1 is PRHDT and CDR2 FYEKMQ (reference sequence). This CDR3 spans 15 amino acids. J was trimmed by 5 bases and V by 3 bases; bases with no gene match: 6. For the CDR3, the DNA is TGTGCCAGCAGCTTGGCCGGGACAGGGAGAGATACGCAGTATTTT. Encoded protein: CASSLAGTGRDTQYF.

V is TRBV5-5 and J is TRBJ2-3; 7 positions agree with TRBD2. From germline, CDR1 is SGHKS and CDR2 YYEKEE (reference sequence). The CDR3 totals 14 residues. After removal of 4 bases from V and 2 bases from J, the junction contained 4 bases not matched to a gene. The CDR3 loop reads CASSHGLDTDTQYF. As DNA, the CDR3 is TGTGCCAGCAGCCACGGACTAGACACAGATACGCAGTATTTT. The full variable domain, with the rest looked up from reference TRBV5-5 and TRBJ2-3, is DAGVTQSPTHLIKTRGQQVTLRCSPISGHKSVSWYQQVLGQGPQFIFQYYEKEERGRGNFPDRFSARQFPNYSSELNVNALLLGDSALYLCASSHGLDTDTQYFGPGTRLTVL.

Details on this clonotype: A much larger clonotype is one base distant, so this may be a read error. The rearrangement links TRBV29-1 to TRBJ2-2; D is perhaps TRBD2 (6 bases). The V gene's germline CDR1 is SQVTM and CDR2 ANQGSEA. This CDR3 has 11 residues. In DNA form, the CDR3 reads TGCAGCGCCAAAGTTACCGGGGGGCTGTTTTTT. Translation gives CSAKVTGGLFF.

With respect to this clonotype: One end of the junction is discordant with germline, which a read error may explain. The rearrangement joins TRBV4-1 to TRBJ1-5, with D possibly matching TRBD1 (6 bases). CDR1 MGHRA and CDR2 YSYEKL come from the germline V gene. This CDR3 contains 15 residues. The CDR3 DNA follows: TGCGCCAGCGGCCAAGGACAGAGAACTGACCAGCCCCAGCATTTT. It is translated as CASGQGQRTDQPQHF.

The V gene is TRBV7-9, the J gene TRBJ2-7; 9 bases agree with TRBD1. With V trimmed by 2 bases and J by 5 bases, 10 bases remained unmatched. This CDR3 has 16 residues. CDR1 and CDR2 (germline): SEHNR, FQNEAQ (reference sequence). CDR3 DNA: TGTGCCAGCAGCTTACGGGCCAACAGGGGGCATAACGAGCAGTACTTC. The encoded protein is CASSLRANRGHNEQYF.

There are many counts of this clonotype. This chain connects TRBV12-3 or TRBV12-4 to TRBJ2-1, with 8 bases identical to TRBD2. This CDR3 comprises 16 residues. V lost 5 bases and J lost 4; bases outside the gene matches: 10. Written as DNA, the CDR3 is TGTGCCAGCAGTAACCCTAGCGGGCGGACGTACAATGAGCAGTTCTTC. Translated, it gives CASSNPSGRTYNEQFF.

V gene TRBV2 combines with J gene TRBJ2-5; D is ambiguous. The CDR3 is 11 amino acids. Germline V CDR1 and CDR2: SNHLY, FYNNEI. The V and J ends lost 8 bases and 3 bases respectively, with 7 bases between them. CDR3 nucleotide sequence: TGTGCCAGCGGGTCGGAAGAGACCCAGTACTTC. The encoded protein is CASGSEETQYF.

This clonotype was seen ten or more times. V and J are TRBV9 and TRBJ1-2; 7 bases agree with TRBD1. There are 17 residues in the CDR3. V was pared by 4 bases and J by 0 bases, with 12 bases of the junction left unmatched. Germline V gene data show CDR1 as SGDLS and CDR2 as YYNGEE. CDR3 in DNA: TGTGCCAGCAGCAGACAGGGACTCCTCGCCTCTAACTATGGCTACACCTTC. Residues: CASSRQGLLASNYGYTF.

V gene TRBV20-1 combines with J gene TRBJ1-1; perhaps TRBD1 as D (5 bases). The V end lost 2 bases, the J end lost 1 base, and 11 bases lay between the germline ends. The CDR3 extends over 14 amino acids. CDR1 is DFQATT, CDR2 SNEGSKA, per germline (reference sequence). The DNA of the CDR3 is TGCAGTGCTAGATCGTCAGGGAAGAACACTGAAGCTTTCTTT. Residues: CSARSSGKNTEAFF.

The chain recombines TRBV9 with TRBJ2-1; D tentatively fits TRBD1 or TRBD2 (6 bases each). The CDR3 extends over 15 amino acids. The V and J ends lost 0 bases and 0 bases respectively, with 7 bases between them. Germline V gene lookup returns CDR1 SGDLS and CDR2 YYNGEE. The CDR3: CASSVGGASYNEQFF. CDR3 sequence (DNA): TGTGCCAGCAGCGTAGGGGGGGCCTCCTACAATGAGCAGTTCTTC. The entire variable domain, with the rest obtained from reference TRBV9 and TRBJ2-1, is as follows: DSGVTQTPKHLITATGQRVTLRCSPRSGDLSVYWYQQSLDQGLQFLIQYYNGEERAKGNILERFSAQQFPDLHSELNLSSLELGDSALYFCASSVGGASYNEQFFGPGTRLTVL.

This CDR3 reads CSARGLAEAALGNEQFF. DNA of the CDR3: TGCAGTGCTAGAGGCCTAGCGGAGGCTGCTCTGGGCAATGAGCAGTTCTTC. V is TRBV20-1 and J is TRBJ2-1, with 7 positions matching TRBD2. From germline, CDR1 is DFQATT and CDR2 SNEGSKA (reference sequence). CDR3 length: 17 amino acids. The junction had 15 bases not matched to a gene; V was cut back by 1 base and J by 6 bases.

The chain joins TRBV20-1 to TRBJ2-1, with D maybe TRBD2 (6 bases). The CDR3 covers 17 residues. Looked up from germline, CDR1 is DFQATT and CDR2 is SNEGSKA (reference sequence). V was clipped by 3 bases and J by 2 bases, with 20 bases between them. The CDR3 loop is CSARGGNRQSPYNEQFF. The CDR3 DNA follows: TGCAGTGCTAGGGGGGGTAATAGGCAGTCCCCCTACAATGAGCAGTTCTTC.

This clonotype was seen ten or more times. The rearrangement links TRBV29-1 to TRBJ2-5; the D gene is possibly TRBD1 (6 bases). Trimming took 5 bases from V and 1 from J, leaving 8 bases between them. Germline CDR1 is SQVTM and CDR2 is ANQGSEA. The CDR3 sequence is 12 residues long. CDR3: CSVRGGQETQYF. For the CDR3, the DNA is TGCAGCGTTCGAGGGGGCCAAGAGACCCAGTACTTC.

The chain has TRBV27 and TRBJ1-3; weak D call: TRBD1 (6 bases). CDR1 and CDR2 (germline): MNHEY, SMNVEV (reference sequence). This CDR3 is built from 16 residues. Between the trimmed V and J ends, which lost 2 bases and 4 bases, there was a span of 15 bases. The DNA for the CDR3 is TGTGCCAGCAGTTTAGGGGGCCCATCCTCCGGAAACACCATATATTTT. The encoded protein is CASSLGGPSSGNTIYF.

This chain joins TRBV2 and TRBJ2-5, with D uncertain. CDR1 is SNHLY, CDR2 FYNNEI, per germline. This CDR3 comprises 13 residues. Trimming pared 5 bases from V and 3 bases from J, leaving 10 bases between. The CDR3 nucleotides read TGTGCCAGCAGTTCAGGTTCCGAAGAGACCCAGTACTTC. Protein sequence: CASSSGSEETQYF.

The sample holds many counts of this clonotype. The chain recombines TRBV5-4 with TRBJ2-7; 8 nucleotides line up with TRBD2. This CDR3 has 16 residues. CDR1 is SGHNT and CDR2 is YYREEE in the germline V gene (reference sequence). With 1 base clipped from V and 1 base from J, the junction kept 7 bases outside the gene matches. The chain's CDR3 is CASSLMAGGLSYEQYF. DNA of the CDR3: TGTGCCAGCAGCTTGATGGCGGGAGGCCTTTCCTACGAGCAGTACTTC.

This sequence joins TRBV5-4 and TRBJ1-1; tentatively, D is TRBD1 (6 bases). V was pared by 5 bases and J by 3 bases, with 17 bases between. CDR3 length equals 15 residues. Germline V gene sequence: CDR1 SGHNT, CDR2 YYREEE (reference sequence). CDR3 in amino acids: CASSSRQVGDTEAFF. The CDR3, as DNA: TGTGCCAGCAGTTCTCGACAGGTGGGCGACACTGAAGCTTTCTTT.

This clonotype was detected many times. The chain employs TRBV29-1 and TRBJ2-1, with D perhaps TRBD1 or TRBD2 (6 bases each). The germline V gene encodes CDR1 SQVTM and CDR2 ANQGSEA. This CDR3 comprises 14 residues. V dropped 5 bases and J dropped 8 bases, with 19 bases sitting between them. The chain's CDR3 is CSVLGGRDSDEQFF. DNA for the CDR3: TGCAGCGTTCTAGGGGGGCGGGATTCCGATGAGCAGTTCTTC.

The chain combines TRBV7-8 with TRBJ2-4; 8 nucleotides match TRBD1. Matching the DNA end better, TRBJ2-7 makes the J call doubtful. Germline V gene data show CDR1 as SGHVS and CDR2 as FQNEAQ. This CDR3 is built from 16 residues. The CDR3 protein is CASSLEPGGDVYEQYF. The CDR3 DNA follows: TGTGCCAGCAGCTTAGAGCCAGGGGGCGACGTCTACGAGCAGTACTTC.

This clonotype was counted between two and nine times. The chain uses TRBV19 and TRBJ2-1; no firm D call. V lost 1 base to trimming and J lost 7 bases, with 11 bases between them. The CDR3 consists of 14 residues. Germline loops: CDR1 LNHDA, CDR2 SQIVND (reference sequence). The CDR3 spells CASSIVGSSNEQFF. The DNA of the CDR3 is TGTGCCAGTAGTATAGTTGGTAGTTCGAATGAGCAGTTCTTC.

This clonotype was recorded once. The chain carries TRBV3-1 and TRBJ2-7; TRBD2 matches 11 bases. Germline CDR1 is LGHDT and CDR2 is YNNKEL (reference sequence). This CDR3 contains 18 residues. Trimming removed 3 bases from V and 1 base from J; junction bases left unmatched: 11. CDR3 loop: CASSHSQASGRISYEQYF. CDR3 in DNA: TGTGCCAGCAGCCACTCCCAGGCTAGCGGGAGGATTTCCTACGAGCAGTACTTC.

This clonotype showed up many times. The J gene is TRBJ2-1, the V gene TRBV5-1; the D is unclear. In germline, CDR1 is SGHRS, CDR2 YFSETQ. The CDR3 sequence is 14 residues long. V lost 0 bases, J lost 4 bases, and 8 bases lay in between. DNA of the CDR3: TGCGCCAGCAGCTTGGGGCAGATATACAATGAGCAGTTCTTC. This gives the protein CASSLGQIYNEQFF.

A word on this clonotype: This could be a read error, since a much larger clone is one nucleotide away. The chain couples TRBV27 to TRBJ2-7, with TRBD1 matching over 9 bases. Germline V gene lookup returns CDR1 MNHEY and CDR2 SMNVEV (reference sequence). CDR3 length: 14 residues. CDR3 residues: CARSRDRVFYEQYF. The CDR3, as DNA: TGTGCCCGCAGCAGGGACAGGGTTTTCTACGAGCAGTACTTC.

The chain employs TRBV5-1 and TRBJ1-4; 8 bases are shared with TRBD1. The germline V gene encodes CDR1 SGHRS and CDR2 YFSETQ. The J segment lost 8 bases and the V segment lost 3 bases, leaving 3 bases of the junction unmatched. This CDR3 region has 13 residues. CDR3 in amino acids: CASSSQGGEKLFF. The CDR3 DNA sequence: TGCGCCAGCAGCTCACAGGGGGGGGAAAAACTGTTTTTT. Drawing the rest from reference TRBV5-1 and TRBJ1-4, the complete variable domain is KAGVTQTPRYLIKTRGQQVTLSCSPISGHRSVSWYQQTPGQGLQFLFEYFSETQRNKGNFPGRFSGRQFSNSRSEMNVSTLELGDSALYLCASSSQGGEKLFFGSGTQLSVL.

This clonotype occurred many times. This rearrangement joins TRBV3-1 to TRBJ2-5, with 10 positions matching TRBD2. The CDR3 covers 15 residues. Germline assignment: CDR1 LGHDT and CDR2 YNNKEL (reference sequence). Trimming at V came to 4 bases and at J to 5 bases, leaving 7 bases not matched to a gene. The CDR3 DNA reads TGTGCCAGCAGCCTCACCGGGACTAGCGAGGAGACCCAGTACTTC. As protein: CASSLTGTSEETQYF.

The chain couples TRBV2 to TRBJ2-2, with TRBD1 matching over 7 bases. V gave up 5 bases and J gave up 4 bases; unmatched junction bases: 7. This CDR3 is 15 amino acids long. CDR1 and CDR2 from the germline V gene are SNHLY and FYNNEI. As DNA, the CDR3 is TGTGCCAGCAGTTTAGACAGGGCAGGCACCGGGGAGCTGTTTTTT. Its translation is CASSLDRAGTGELFF.

This clonotype came up once. The chain carries TRBV5-8 and TRBJ2-3; D call uncertain. Between the trimmed V and J ends, which lost 6 bases and 2 bases, there was a span of 16 bases. The CDR3 covers 15 residues. Germline V gene data show CDR1 as SGHTS and CDR2 as YDEGEE. The CDR3 bases are TGTGCCAGCACCCTGGGGTTCAGCTCCACAGATACGCAGTATTTT. Translated: CASTLGFSSTDTQYF.